These T cell receptor beta chains were read from a single sample in a study of cytomegalovirus exposure and HLA in healthy donors. Produced via immunoSEQ multiplex PCR; TCRdb's table is partial and in-frame only. The sample lists 72,000 or so clones, 75% to 85% occurring once. The specimen was PBMCs. The receptors stem from a man aged 18 to 30 in good health and CMV-seropositive. CDR3s include the opening cysteine and the closing phenylalanine or tryptophan. The order of the fields is clone size, D gene, V gene, J gene, CDR3 protein, CDR3 DNA. D genes are given only for firm matches. Expanded clones are given a class, and other clones once, few, many or no size at all.

few,NA,TRBV4-1,TRBJ2-7,CASSQDRVVGEQYF,TGCGCCAGCAGCCAAGACAGGGTAGTCGGGGAGCAGTACTTC
NA,NA,TRBV10-3,TRBJ2-4,CATRTEAKNIQYF,TGTGCCACCAGAACAGAGGCCAAAAACATTCAGTACTTC
NA,TRBD2,TRBV29-1,TRBJ2-7,CSVELRTSGAYEQYF,TGCAGCGTTGAACTTCGGACTAGCGGAGCCTACGAGCAGTACTTC
NA,TRBD1,TRBV13,TRBJ2-5,CASSLGQGVETQYF,TGTGCCAGCAGCCTAGGACAGGGTGTGGAGACCCAGTACTTC
NA,TRBD2,TRBV9,TRBJ2-5,CASSAGLAGPRETQYF,TGTGCCAGCAGCGCTGGACTAGCGGGGCCCAGGGAGACCCAGTACTTC
NA,NA,TRBV7-2,TRBJ2-7,CASSFSAGKTYEQYF,TGTGCCAGCAGCTTTAGCGCGGGAAAGACCTACGAGCAGTACTTC
NA,TRBD1,TRBV10-3,TRBJ1-5,CAISDRGDNQPQHF,TGTGCCATCAGCGACAGGGGTGACAATCAGCCCCAGCATTTT
NA,TRBD1,TRBV29-1,TRBJ2-3,CSVHDRDDTQYF,TGCAGCGTCCATGACAGGGATGATACGCAGTATTTT
once,TRBD1,TRBV29-1,TRBJ2-5,CSGKQGEETQYF,TGCAGCGGGAAACAGGGGGAAGAGACCCAGTACTTC
NA,NA,TRBV7-9,TRBJ1-6,CASSLQALNSPLHF,TGTGCCAGCAGCTTACAGGCACTTAATTCACCCCTCCACTTT
NA,NA,TRBV29-1,TRBJ1-1,CSVDSSVNTEAFF,TGCAGCGTGGACAGCTCCGTGAACACTGAAGCTTTCTTT
once,NA,TRBV7-3,TRBJ1-1,CASSSGGGVTEAFF,TGTGCCAGCAGCTCTGGCGGGGGGGTCACTGAAGCTTTCTTT
NA,TRBD1,TRBV30,TRBJ2-1,CAWLGQGAGNEQFF,TGTGCCTGGTTGGGACAGGGGGCAGGGAATGAGCAGTTCTTC
NA,TRBD2,TRBV19,TRBJ2-5,CASMRLAGETQYF,TGTGCCAGTATGAGGCTAGCGGGGGAGACCCAGTACTTC
NA,TRBD2,TRBV6-4,TRBJ2-3,CASSTSGGSDTQYF,TGTGCCAGCAGCACTAGCGGGGGCTCAGATACGCAGTATTTT
NA,TRBD2,TRBV9,TRBJ2-5,CASSVSGRGQETQYF,TGTGCCAGCAGCGTCTCAGGGAGGGGACAAGAGACCCAGTACTTC
NA,NA,TRBV27,TRBJ2-1,CASSLDSYNEQFF,TGTGCCAGCAGCCTAGACAGTTACAATGAGCAGTTCTTC
NA,TRBD2,TRBV29-1,TRBJ2-5,CSVLGLAGTETQYF,TGCAGCGTGCTCGGACTAGCGGGTACAGAGACCCAGTACTTC
NA,NA,TRBV6-4,TRBJ1-5,CASSAQVGQPQHF,TGTGCCAGCAGTGCTCAGGTGGGCCAGCCCCAGCATTTT
NA,NA,TRBV29-1,TRBJ2-1,CSVLTGSREQFF,TGCAGCGTCCTGACTGGGTCCCGTGAGCAGTTCTTC
NA,NA,TRBV6-5,TRBJ2-5,CASSPQSLGQETQYF,TGTGCCAGCAGCCCACAGTCCCTGGGCCAAGAGACCCAGTACTTC
NA,NA,TRBV9,TRBJ1-3,CASSVATGAGNTIYF,TGTGCCAGCAGCGTAGCTACGGGGGCTGGAAACACCATATATTTT
NA,NA,TRBV10-3,TRBJ2-7,CAISEGDYEQYF,TGTGCCATCAGTGAGGGAGATTACGAGCAGTACTTC
NA,NA,TRBV4-1,TRBJ1-1,CASSQDIVTRTEAFF,TGCGCCAGCAGCCAAGACATCGTGACGAGGACTGAAGCTTTCTTT
NA,NA,TRBV2,TRBJ1-1,CASSDSVNTEAFF,TGTGCCAGCTCGGACAGTGTGAACACTGAAGCTTTCTTT
NA,TRBD1,TRBV5-4,TRBJ2-5,CASSQPTGNRETQYF,TGTGCCAGCAGCCAACCGACAGGGAACCGAGAGACCCAGTACTTC
NA,NA,TRBV29-1,TRBJ1-2,CSVGARDAYGYTF,TGCAGCGTTGGGGCGCGGGACGCCTATGGCTACACCTTC
NA,NA,TRBV2,TRBJ2-7,CASSEVQLMGQGEQYF,TGTGCCAGCAGTGAGGTTCAGTTAATGGGTCAGGGCGAGCAGTACTTC
NA,NA,TRBV25-1,TRBJ2-7,CASSEFRAPYEQYF,TGTGCCAGCAGTGAATTTCGCGCACCCTACGAGCAGTACTTC
NA,TRBD2,TRBV30,TRBJ2-5,CAWSVSGRVSGTRLETQYF,TGTGCCTGGAGTGTATCCGGCCGGGTTAGCGGGACGAGATTGGAGACCCAGTACTTC
once,NA,TRBV30,TRBJ2-7,CAWSADRAYEQYF,TGTGCCTGGAGTGCGGACAGAGCCTACGAGCAGTACTTC
few,TRBD1,TRBV10-3,TRBJ1-5,CAITLEDRDQPQHF,TGTGCCATCACCCTCGAGGACAGGGATCAGCCCCAGCATTTT
NA,NA,TRBV7-9,TRBJ1-1,CASSTDRHTEAFF,TGTGCCAGCAGTACAGACAGGCACACTGAAGCTTTCTTT
once,TRBD1,TRBV11-2,TRBJ2-6,CASSFYRGPGANVLTF,TGTGCCAGCAGCTTCTACAGGGGGCCTGGGGCCAACGTCCTGACTTTC
NA,NA,TRBV30,TRBJ2-4,CAWSPRLPNQNIQYF,TGTGCCTGGAGCCCCAGACTCCCGAACCAAAACATTCAGTACTTC
NA,NA,TRBV30,TRBJ1-2,CACHPDRPGGYGYTF,TGTGCCTGCCACCCTGACAGGCCAGGAGGCTATGGCTACACCTTC
NA,TRBD2,TRBV6-5,TRBJ2-1,CASKYAGTRPEQFF,TGTGCCAGCAAGTACGCCGGGACTAGACCTGAGCAGTTCTTC
NA,TRBD2,TRBV6-1,TRBJ2-7,CASLAGGPPEQYF,TGTGCCAGCCTAGCGGGAGGGCCCCCCGAGCAGTACTTC
NA,TRBD2,TRBV5-1,TRBJ2-3,CASSPRTSGATDTQYF,TGCGCCAGCAGCCCCCGTACTAGCGGGGCCACAGATACGCAGTATTTT
NA,NA,TRBV7-9,TRBJ1-4,CASSLRQSTNEKLFF,TGTGCCAGCAGCCTTCGACAGTCCACTAATGAAAAACTGTTTTTT
once,TRBD2,TRBV7-6,TRBJ2-1,CASSQPGGSSYNEQFF,TGTGCCAGCAGCCAGCCGGGGGGGAGCTCCTACAATGAGCAGTTCTTC
few,NA,TRBV30,TRBJ1-5,CAWRPTSSNQPQHF,TGTGCCTGGAGGCCGACTTCGAGCAATCAGCCCCAGCATTTT
NA,TRBD1,TRBV6-1,TRBJ1-5,CAGRQGSNQPQHF,TGTGCCGGACGACAGGGGAGCAATCAGCCCCAGCATTTT
NA,TRBD1,TRBV30,TRBJ1-4,CAWGQGREKLFF,TGTGCCTGGGGACAGGGGAGGGAAAAACTGTTTTTT
NA,NA,TRBV30,TRBJ2-3,CAWSGGPDTQYF,TGTGCCTGGAGTGGGGGGCCAGATACGCAGTATTTT
few,TRBD1,TRBV6-1,TRBJ1-1,CASRQQGAAGEAFF,TGTGCCAGCAGACAACAGGGGGCGGCTGGTGAAGCTTTCTTT
NA,NA,TRBV6-5,TRBJ1-4,CASSYQGGGGNEKLFF,TGTGCCAGCAGTTACCAGGGTGGGGGGGGTAATGAAAAACTGTTTTTT
NA,NA,TRBV30,TRBJ2-7,CAWSKAGRSYEQYF,TGTGCCTGGAGTAAAGCGGGCCGCTCCTACGAGCAGTACTTC
NA,NA,TRBV30,TRBJ2-7,CAWKTGEFLGEQYF,TGTGCCTGGAAGACAGGCGAATTTCTGGGGGAGCAGTACTTC
NA,NA,TRBV20-1,TRBJ1-5,CSAQANQPQHF,TGCAGTGCTCAGGCCAATCAGCCCCAGCATTTT
NA,TRBD1,TRBV29-1,TRBJ2-6,CSVESTGAGANVLTF,TGCAGCGTTGAGTCCACAGGGGCTGGGGCCAACGTCCTGACTTTC
NA,TRBD2,TRBV5-1,TRBJ2-5,CASSLDGREQYF,TGCGCCAGCAGCTTGGACGGGAGGGAGCAGTACTTC
NA,TRBD1,TRBV5-4,TRBJ1-2,CASSVDRAIYGYTF,TGTGCCAGCAGCGTTGACAGGGCGATCTATGGCTACACCTTC
NA,NA,TRBV7-6,TRBJ2-5,CASSFLTRHIETQYF,TGTGCCAGCAGCTTCCTGACACGGCATATAGAGACCCAGTACTTC
NA,TRBD1,TRBV5-1,TRBJ1-1,CASSHGTGGRAFF,TGCGCCAGCAGCCACGGGACAGGGGGCAGAGCTTTCTTT